This TCR beta chain was obtained from a study of post-analysis software for immune sequencing data. Points from the study as a whole: Included in a set of roughly five TRBV segments more frequent in patients than controls were TRBV5-6, TRBV5-1 and TRBV20-1.

V dropped 4 bases and J dropped 4; count of bases not matched to a gene: 7. CDR1 and CDR2 from the germline V gene are SGHRS and YFSETQ. The CDR3 is made up of 14 amino acids. The TCR beta cDNA libraries carried unique molecular identifiers. TCRdb reprocessed the PCR reads with MiXCR, giving one entry per CDR3 protein. Among about half a million distinct CDR3 sequences listed, around 36% were seen once. This clonotype was seen a few times. Its specificity is unknown. Sequenced: blood. The receptor's source is a girl aged 2 to 17 with multiple sclerosis. V usage is TRBV5-1 and J usage is TRBJ2-5; 7 nucleotides align to TRBD1. CDR3 loop: CASSLGQAGETQYF. Here the CDR3 DNA reads TGCGCCAGCAGCCTAGGACAGGCAGGAGAGACCCAGTACTTC.